The 29 T cell receptor beta chains below all came from one sample that was sequenced in a study of blood T cell repertoires in COVID-19. Repertoires were generated with immunoSEQ multiplex PCR, while TCRdb's copy carries only in-frame clones and drops some. The sample has over 120,000 clones, over 75% seen once. The sample comprised peripheral blood. These receptor sequences come from a human donor in a cohort sampled during active COVID-19.

The gene calls are TRBV4-1 and TRBJ1-6; 9 nucleotides align to TRBD1. The germline V gene has CDR1 MGHRA and CDR2 YSYEKL. V trimming: 0 bases; J trimming: 10 bases; junction bases outside the gene matches: 7. CDR3 length equals 16 residues. CDR3 in DNA: TGCGCCAGCAGCCAAGATCAGGACAGGGGTTTGTCACCCCTCCACTTT. Translation gives CASSQDQDRGLSPLHF.

This clone was seen only once. The CDR3 protein is CASSKTEENQPQHF. CDR3 DNA: TGTGCCAGCAGTAAGACAGAGGAAAATCAGCCCCAGCATTTT. V usage is TRBV6-6 and J usage is TRBJ1-5; the D gene is possibly TRBD1 (5 bases). V dropped 5 bases and J dropped 4 bases, with 12 bases sitting between them. Germline CDR1 reads MNHNY; CDR2 reads SVGAGI (reference sequence). This CDR3 contains 14 residues.

Regarding this clone: Other DNA sequences within the sample encode an identical CDR3. The V gene is TRBV19, the J gene TRBJ1-2, with 7 bases that match TRBD1. The CDR3 length is 13 residues. The J segment lost 5 bases and the V segment lost 6 bases, leaving 6 bases of the junction unmatched. Germline values: CDR1 LNHDA, CDR2 SQIVND (reference sequence). CDR3 bases: TGTGCCAGTAGCCGACAGGGCAATTATGGCTACACCTTC. Its protein is CASSRQGNYGYTF. Filled out from reference TRBV19 and TRBJ1-2, the complete variable domain reads DGGITQSPKYLFRKEGQNVTLSCEQNLNHDAMYWYRQDPGQGLRLIYYSQIVNDFQKGDIAEGYSVSREKKESFPLTVTSAQKNPTAFYLCASSRQGNYGYTFGSGTRLTVV.

The chain is built from TRBV2 and TRBJ2-2; tentative D call: TRBD2 (6 bases). V lost 5 bases to trimming and J lost 0 bases, with 10 bases between them. CDR3 size: 15 residues. CDR1 is SNHLY and CDR2 is FYNNEI in the germline V gene. The CDR3 loop reads CASSRGRSNTGELFF. CDR3 coding DNA: TGTGCCAGCAGTCGGGGGAGGTCGAACACCGGGGAGCTGTTTTTT.

This rearrangement joins TRBV13 to TRBJ2-1; 7 bases align to TRBD1. V shed 0 bases, J shed 4 bases, and the junction held 3 bases outside the gene matches. This CDR3 spans 15 amino acids. Looked up from germline, CDR1 is PRHDT and CDR2 is FYEKMQ (reference sequence). The CDR3, as DNA: TGTGCCAGCAGCTTAGGAGGACAGGCTTACAATGAGCAGTTCTTC. Its protein product is CASSLGGQAYNEQFF.

The V gene is TRBV9, the J gene TRBJ2-1; D is possibly TRBD1 (6 bases). Trimming cost V 3 bases and J 1 base, with 11 bases left between them. Germline CDR1 and CDR2: SGDLS and YYNGEE. This CDR3 has 15 amino acids. The CDR3 region has the DNA TGTGCCAGCAGCGCAAGCGGACAGTCCTACAATGAGCAGTTCTTC. Protein product: CASSASGQSYNEQFF.

The V call is TRBV4-1, the J call TRBJ2-7; 8 nucleotides align to TRBD1. From germline, CDR1 is MGHRA and CDR2 YSYEKL. The CDR3 runs to 14 residues. The junction had 3 bases not matched to a gene; V was cut back by 3 bases and J by 2 bases. The CDR3: CASSQGDRPYEQYF. CDR3 nucleotides: TGCGCCAGCAGCCAGGGGGACAGGCCCTACGAGCAGTACTTC.

The CDR3 DNA sequence: TGTGCCAGCAGTCCGTGGAGGAACACTGAAGCTTTCTTT. Protein product: CASSPWRNTEAFF. This chain connects TRBV27 to TRBJ1-1; D is unclear. CDR1 is MNHEY and CDR2 is SMNVEV in the germline V gene (reference sequence). This CDR3 region has 13 residues. V was pared by 5 bases and J by 1 base, with 8 bases between.

The CDR3 DNA is TGTGCCAGCAGCGTAGTGACTGTCTCCTACAATGAGCAGTTCTTC. It codes for CASSVVTVSYNEQFF. This sequence joins TRBV9 and TRBJ2-1; D not certain. The CDR3 consists of 15 residues. Germline values: CDR1 SGDLS, CDR2 YYNGEE. Trimming stripped 0 bases from V and 0 bases from J, with 7 bases between. Looking up the rest from reference TRBV9 and TRBJ2-1 gives the full variable domain: DSGVTQTPKHLITATGQRVTLRCSPRSGDLSVYWYQQSLDQGLQFLIQYYNGEERAKGNILERFSAQQFPDLHSELNLSSLELGDSALYFCASSVVTVSYNEQFFGPGTRLTVL.

This clone was seen a few times. The chain carries TRBV18 and TRBJ2-7, with no clear D. CDR1 is KGHSH, CDR2 LQKENI, per germline. The V and J ends lost 1 base and 3 bases respectively, with 7 bases between them. This CDR3 has 13 amino acids. CDR3 coding DNA: TGTGCCAGCTCACCACGAGGCCACTACGAGCAGTACTTC. Translated: CASSPRGHYEQYF.

This chain joins TRBV15 and TRBJ2-5, with 7 nucleotides matching TRBD2. V shed 1 base and J 2 bases; nucleotides not matched to a gene: 7. The germline V gene encodes CDR1 LNHNV and CDR2 YYDKDF (reference sequence). The CDR3 totals 16 residues. The CDR3 DNA follows: TGTGCCACCAGCAGAGGCCGGACTAGTGGGCAAGAGACCCAGTACTTC. This gives the protein CATSRGRTSGQETQYF.

The chain has TRBV5-1 and TRBJ2-3; D is perhaps TRBD2 (5 bases). This CDR3 comprises 15 residues. The V gene lost 0 bases and the J gene lost 4 bases, with 12 bases spanning the gap. Germline V gives CDR1 SGHRS, CDR2 YFSETQ. The CDR3 DNA is TGCGCCAGCAGCTTGGTAGGGTTGAGGGCAGATACGCAGTATTTT. Translation: CASSLVGLRADTQYF.

The gene calls are TRBV5-8 and TRBJ2-3, with D unclear. V was shortened by 1 base and J by 0 bases, with 6 bases between the two germline ends. The CDR3 is made up of 14 amino acids. Germline V gene data show CDR1 as SGHTS and CDR2 as YDEGEE. CDR3 in DNA: TGTGCCAGCAGCTTGCCAGTTAGCACAGATACGCAGTATTTT. Its translation is CASSLPVSTDTQYF.

A few counts support this clone. J is TRBJ1-1 and V is TRBV25-1; D may be TRBD1 (5 bases). This CDR3 contains 14 residues. V shed 4 bases and J shed 4 bases, with 13 bases lying between them. Per the germline V gene, CDR1 is MGHDK and CDR2 is SYGVNS. The CDR3 sequence: CASSVVGVPTEAFF. DNA of the CDR3: TGTGCCAGCAGTGTAGTAGGGGTTCCCACTGAAGCTTTCTTT.

This chain connects TRBV28 to TRBJ1-1, with D uncertain. The V end was cut by 6 bases, the J end by 0 bases, with 17 bases between. The CDR3 covers 16 residues. CDR1 and CDR2 (germline): MDHEN, SYDVKM. Here the CDR3 DNA reads TGTGCCAGCAGCTCTTCCGCGGAGGCGGTGAACACTGAAGCTTTCTTT. Translation: CASSSSAEAVNTEAFF.

The V gene is TRBV28, the J gene TRBJ2-3, with TRBD2 identical over 7 bases. Germline lookup yields CDR1 MDHEN and CDR2 SYDVKM. V shed 3 bases and J 4 bases; nucleotides not matched to a gene: 7. CDR3 length: 15 residues. The CDR3 coding sequence is TGTGCCAGCAGTTTGGCGGGAGTTTCTTCAGATACGCAGTATTTT. Encoded protein: CASSLAGVSSDTQYF.

The rearrangement links TRBV6-5 to TRBJ2-5, with 9 bases identical to TRBD2. The CDR3 has 15 residues. The V gene end was trimmed by 8 bases and the J gene end by 5 bases; junction bases not matched to a gene: 12. Germline V CDR1 and CDR2: MNHEY, SVGAGI. As DNA, the CDR3 is TGTGCCAGCGGGGGCGCGGGGGGGCTTATGGAGACCCAGTACTTC. This sequence encodes CASGGAGGLMETQYF.

The V gene is TRBV24-1, the J gene TRBJ2-2; D is possibly TRBD1 (6 bases). The CDR3 has 13 residues. Germline assignment: CDR1 KGHDR and CDR2 SFDVKD. Trimming removed 9 bases from V and 4 bases from J, with 11 bases in between. CDR3 in amino acids: CATGPRGTGELFF. The CDR3 DNA follows: TGTGCCACCGGGCCCAGGGGCACCGGGGAGCTGTTTTTT.

The V and J genes are TRBV15 and TRBJ2-2; D might be TRBD2 (5 bases). This CDR3 is 13 amino acids long. Between the trimmed V and J ends, which lost 0 bases and 7 bases, there was a span of 6 bases. The germline V gene encodes CDR1 LNHNV and CDR2 YYDKDF (reference sequence). CDR3 nucleotides: TGTGCCACCAGCAGAGATCGGGGCGGGGAGCTGTTTTTT. Translated: CATSRDRGGELFF.

The J gene is TRBJ2-5, the V gene TRBV9; TRBD2 agrees at 11 bases. With 0 bases clipped from V and 5 bases from J, the junction kept 9 bases outside the gene matches. This CDR3 is 17 amino acids long. Germline V gives CDR1 SGDLS, CDR2 YYNGEE. The DNA of the CDR3 is TGTGCCAGCAGCGTAGGGGATAGCGGGGGGGCGTGGGAGACCCAGTACTTC. Protein product: CASSVGDSGGAWETQYF.

The V and J genes are TRBV19 and TRBJ1-3; 7 positions agree with TRBD1. J was trimmed by 2 bases and V by 5 bases; bases with no gene match: 6. The CDR3 consists of 15 residues. Germline CDR1 and CDR2: LNHDA and SQIVND (reference sequence). As DNA, the CDR3 is TGTGCCAGTAGTCCAGACAGGGCCCCTGGAAACACCATATATTTT. Translated, it gives CASSPDRAPGNTIYF.

The chain employs TRBV7-8 and TRBJ2-7, with D possibly matching TRBD1 (6 bases). The length of the CDR3 is 13 residues. Germline V gives CDR1 SGHVS, CDR2 FQNEAQ. Trimming cost V 5 bases and J 6 bases, with 14 bases left between them. This chain's CDR3 is CASSAHRAGEQYV. CDR3 nucleotides: TGTGCCAGCAGCGCCCACAGGGCCGGCGAGCAGTACGTC.

This clone was recorded a few times. V and J are TRBV9 and TRBJ2-2; 9 bases map to TRBD1. In germline, CDR1 is SGDLS, CDR2 YYNGEE. Losses at the gene ends were 0 bases for V and 4 bases for J; bases not matched to a gene: 4. The CDR3 covers 16 residues. Written as DNA, the CDR3 is TGTGCCAGCAGCGTAGAGGGGACAGGGCGCACCGGGGAGCTGTTTTTT. Amino acid sequence: CASSVEGTGRTGELFF.

The chain carries TRBV4-3 and TRBJ2-3; TRBD2 agrees at 12 bases. The germline V gene has CDR1 LGHNA and CDR2 YSLEER. This CDR3 contains 16 residues. The junction had 2 bases not matched to a gene; V was cut back by 0 bases and J by 4 bases. The CDR3 DNA follows: TGCGCCAGCAGCCAAGAGACTAGCGGGGGCTCAGATACGCAGTATTTT. Its translation is CASSQETSGGSDTQYF.

The genes are TRBV6-5 and TRBJ1-2; 7 bases match TRBD1. The V segment lost 4 bases and the J segment 5 bases; nucleotides outside the gene matches: 10. Looked up from germline, CDR1 is MNHEY and CDR2 is SVGAGI. The CDR3 is 15 residues long. The CDR3: CASSSYRGNSYGYTF. CDR3 nucleotide sequence: TGTGCCAGCAGTTCATACAGGGGAAATTCGTATGGCTACACCTTC.

The V gene is TRBV11-3, the J gene TRBJ1-2; D is possibly TRBD1 (5 bases). CDR1 is SGHNT, CDR2 YENEEA, per germline. CDR3 length: 14 residues. V lost 5 bases to trimming and J lost 6 bases, with 16 bases between them. The CDR3: CASSLDNFLDGYTF. CDR3 nucleotide sequence: TGTGCCAGCAGCCTGGACAATTTTTTGGATGGCTACACCTTC.

V and J are TRBV3-1 (or the pseudogene TRBV3-2) and TRBJ1-1; D is uncertain. V lost 0 bases and J 8 bases, leaving 7 bases between the germline ends. The CDR3 has 12 amino acids. Looked up from germline, CDR1 is LGHDT and CDR2 is YNNKEL (reference sequence). The CDR3 reads CASSQDSREAFF. CDR3 nucleotides: TGTGCCAGCAGCCAAGATAGCAGAGAAGCTTTCTTT.

The sample holds a few counts of this clone. V and J are TRBV4-2 and TRBJ2-3, with 7 bases matching TRBD2. V lost 1 base to trimming and J lost 2 bases; unmatched junction nucleotides: 9. Per germline, CDR1 LGHNA and CDR2 YNFKEQ. The CDR3 is made up of 17 amino acids. The CDR3 sequence is CASSQGRLAEPTDTQYF. The CDR3 region has the DNA TGTGCCAGCAGCCAAGGTCGTCTAGCGGAGCCCACAGATACGCAGTATTTT.

V gene TRBV9 combines with J gene TRBJ1-4; 9 bases line up with TRBD1. The V gene end was trimmed by 2 bases and the J gene end by 3 bases; junction bases not matched to a gene: 2. The CDR3 extends over 15 amino acids. Germline V gives CDR1 SGDLS, CDR2 YYNGEE. CDR3 DNA: TGTGCCAGCAGCGTCGGGGACAGGGCTAATGAAAAACTGTTTTTT. This gives the protein CASSVGDRANEKLFF. The variable domain in full, completed from reference TRBV9 and TRBJ1-4, reads DSGVTQTPKHLITATGQRVTLRCSPRSGDLSVYWYQQSLDQGLQFLIQYYNGEERAKGNILERFSAQQFPDLHSELNLSSLELGDSALYFCASSVGDRANEKLFFGSGTQLSVL.